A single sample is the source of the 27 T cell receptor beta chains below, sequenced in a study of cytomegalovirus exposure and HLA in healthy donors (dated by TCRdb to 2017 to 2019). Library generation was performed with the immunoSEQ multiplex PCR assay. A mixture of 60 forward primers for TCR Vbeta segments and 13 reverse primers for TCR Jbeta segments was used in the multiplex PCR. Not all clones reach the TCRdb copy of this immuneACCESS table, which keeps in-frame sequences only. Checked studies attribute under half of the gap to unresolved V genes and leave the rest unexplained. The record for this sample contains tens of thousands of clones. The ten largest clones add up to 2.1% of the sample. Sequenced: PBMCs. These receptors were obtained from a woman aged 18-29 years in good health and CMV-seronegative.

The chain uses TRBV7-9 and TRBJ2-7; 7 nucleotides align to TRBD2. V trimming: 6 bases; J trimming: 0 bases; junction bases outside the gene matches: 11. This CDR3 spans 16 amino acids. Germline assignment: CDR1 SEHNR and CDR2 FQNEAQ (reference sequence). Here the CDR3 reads CASRHLLGGGSYEQYF. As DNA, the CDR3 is TGTGCCAGCAGGCACCTGTTGGGCGGGGGCTCCTACGAGCAGTACTTC.

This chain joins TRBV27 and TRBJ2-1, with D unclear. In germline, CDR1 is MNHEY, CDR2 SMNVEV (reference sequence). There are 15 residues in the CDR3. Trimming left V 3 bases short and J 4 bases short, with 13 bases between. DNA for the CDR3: TGTGCCAGCAGTTTCCAAAAAGCCGTTTACAATGAGCAGTTCTTC. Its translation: CASSFQKAVYNEQFF.

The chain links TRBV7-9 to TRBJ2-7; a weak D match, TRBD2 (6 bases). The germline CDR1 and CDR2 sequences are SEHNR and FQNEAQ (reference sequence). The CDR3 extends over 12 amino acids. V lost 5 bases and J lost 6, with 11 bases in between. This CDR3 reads CASSIRLGEQYF. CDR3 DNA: TGTGCCAGCAGCATCAGACTAGGCGAGCAGTACTTC. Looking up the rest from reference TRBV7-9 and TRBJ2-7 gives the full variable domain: DTGVSQNPRHKITKRGQNVTFRCDPISEHNRLYWYRQTLGQGPEFLTYFQNEAQLEKSRLLSDRFSAERPKGSFSTLEIQRTEQGDSAMYLCASSIRLGEQYFGPGTRLTVT.

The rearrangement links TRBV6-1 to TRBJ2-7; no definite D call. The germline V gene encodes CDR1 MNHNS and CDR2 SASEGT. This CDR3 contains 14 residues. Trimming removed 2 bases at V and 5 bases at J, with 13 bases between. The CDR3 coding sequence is TGTGCCAGCAGTGAATCGGCTGGCAGGCACGAGCAGTACTTC. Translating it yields CASSESAGRHEQYF.

Here the CDR3 reads CASSPAGAGTDTQYF. CDR3 DNA: TGTGCCAGCAGCCCAGCGGGGGCCGGCACAGATACGCAGTATTTT. The rearrangement links TRBV7-2 to TRBJ2-3; 8 bases align to TRBD2. Per germline, CDR1 SGHTA and CDR2 FQGNSA. J was trimmed by 1 base and V by 5 bases; bases with no gene match: 5. The CDR3 covers 15 residues.

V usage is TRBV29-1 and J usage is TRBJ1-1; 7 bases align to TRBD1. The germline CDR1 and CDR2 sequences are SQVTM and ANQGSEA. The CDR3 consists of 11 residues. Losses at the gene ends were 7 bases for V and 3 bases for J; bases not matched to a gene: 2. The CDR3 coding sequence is TGCAGCGCTGGGACAGACACTGAAGCTTTCTTT. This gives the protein CSAGTDTEAFF.

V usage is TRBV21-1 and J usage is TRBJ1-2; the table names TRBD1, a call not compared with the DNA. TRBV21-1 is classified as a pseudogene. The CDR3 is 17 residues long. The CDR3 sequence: CASSKVQGRLRNYGYTF. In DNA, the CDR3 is TGTGCCAGCAGCAAAGTTCAGGGCCGACTCCGTAACTATGGCTACACCTTC.

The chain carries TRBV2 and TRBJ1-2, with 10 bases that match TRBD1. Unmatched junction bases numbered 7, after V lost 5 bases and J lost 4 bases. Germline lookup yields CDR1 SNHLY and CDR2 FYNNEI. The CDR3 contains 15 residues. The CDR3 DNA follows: TGTGCCAGCAGTTCTATTAGGACAGGGGGCTATGGCTACACCTTC. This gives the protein CASSSIRTGGYGYTF.

The CDR3 sequence is CASSEEAGSTDTQYF. DNA for the CDR3: TGTGCCAGCAGTGAGGAAGCGGGGAGCACAGATACGCAGTATTTT. The chain couples TRBV6-4 to TRBJ2-3; 7 bases are a match to TRBD2. Germline assignment: CDR1 MRHNA and CDR2 SNTAGT. The CDR3 covers 15 residues. J was trimmed by 0 bases and V by 3 bases; bases with no gene match: 3.

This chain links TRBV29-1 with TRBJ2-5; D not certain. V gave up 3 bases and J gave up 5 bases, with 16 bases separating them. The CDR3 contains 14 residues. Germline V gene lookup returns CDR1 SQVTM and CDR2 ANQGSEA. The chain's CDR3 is CSVDKEGLGETQYF. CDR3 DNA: TGCAGCGTTGACAAGGAAGGTCTCGGGGAGACCCAGTACTTC.

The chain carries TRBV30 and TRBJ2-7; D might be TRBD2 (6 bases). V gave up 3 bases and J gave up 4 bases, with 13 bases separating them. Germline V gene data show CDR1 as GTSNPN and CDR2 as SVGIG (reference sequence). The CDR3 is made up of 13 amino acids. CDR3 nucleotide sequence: TGTGCCTGGAGCTTCGCGGGGCCTTACGAGCAGTACTTC. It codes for CAWSFAGPYEQYF.

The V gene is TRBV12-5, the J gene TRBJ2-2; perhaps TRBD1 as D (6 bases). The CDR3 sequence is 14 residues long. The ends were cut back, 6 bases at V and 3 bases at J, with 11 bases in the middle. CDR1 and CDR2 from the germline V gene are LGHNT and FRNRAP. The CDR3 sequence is CASGDRRDTGELFF. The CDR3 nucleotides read TGTGCTAGTGGAGACAGGCGCGACACCGGGGAGCTGTTTTTT.

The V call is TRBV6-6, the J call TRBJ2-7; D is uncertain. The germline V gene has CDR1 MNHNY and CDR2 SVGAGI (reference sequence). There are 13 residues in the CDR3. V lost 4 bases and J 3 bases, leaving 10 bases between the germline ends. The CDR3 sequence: CASSWNRDYEQYF. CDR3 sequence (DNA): TGTGCCAGCAGTTGGAACAGAGACTACGAGCAGTACTTC.

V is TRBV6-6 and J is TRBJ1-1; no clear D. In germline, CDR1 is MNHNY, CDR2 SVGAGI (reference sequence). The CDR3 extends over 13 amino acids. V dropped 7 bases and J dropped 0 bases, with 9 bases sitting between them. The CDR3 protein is CASKKDLNTEAFF. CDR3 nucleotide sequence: TGTGCCAGCAAAAAGGACTTGAACACTGAAGCTTTCTTT.

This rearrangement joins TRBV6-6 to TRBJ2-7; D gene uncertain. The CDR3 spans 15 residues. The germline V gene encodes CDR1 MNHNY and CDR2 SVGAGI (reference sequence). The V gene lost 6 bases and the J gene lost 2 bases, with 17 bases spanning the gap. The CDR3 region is CASRPLNNDAYEQYF. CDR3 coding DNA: TGTGCCAGCAGGCCTCTCAACAACGATGCCTACGAGCAGTACTTC.

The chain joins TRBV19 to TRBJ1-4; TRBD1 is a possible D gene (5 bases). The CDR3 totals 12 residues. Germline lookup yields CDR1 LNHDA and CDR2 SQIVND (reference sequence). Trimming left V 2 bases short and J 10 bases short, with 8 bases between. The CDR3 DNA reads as TGTGCCAGTAGTATATCGGGGGGAAAACTGTTTTTT. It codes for CASSISGGKLFF.

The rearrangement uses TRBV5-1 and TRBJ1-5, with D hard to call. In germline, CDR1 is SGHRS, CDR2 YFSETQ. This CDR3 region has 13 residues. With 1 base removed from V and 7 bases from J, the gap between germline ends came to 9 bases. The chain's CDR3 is CASSLHSGQPQHF. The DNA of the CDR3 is TGCGCCAGCAGCTTGCATTCGGGACAGCCCCAGCATTTT. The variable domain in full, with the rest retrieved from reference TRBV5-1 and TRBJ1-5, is KAGVTQTPRYLIKTRGQQVTLSCSPISGHRSVSWYQQTPGQGLQFLFEYFSETQRNKGNFPGRFSGRQFSNSRSEMNVSTLELGDSALYLCASSLHSGQPQHFGDGTRLSIL.

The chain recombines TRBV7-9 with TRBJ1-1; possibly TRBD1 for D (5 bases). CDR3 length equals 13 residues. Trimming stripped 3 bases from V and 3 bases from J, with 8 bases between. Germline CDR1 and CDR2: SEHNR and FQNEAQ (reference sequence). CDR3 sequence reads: CASSFTGDTEAFF. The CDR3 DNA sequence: TGTGCCAGCAGCTTCACAGGTGACACTGAAGCTTTCTTT.

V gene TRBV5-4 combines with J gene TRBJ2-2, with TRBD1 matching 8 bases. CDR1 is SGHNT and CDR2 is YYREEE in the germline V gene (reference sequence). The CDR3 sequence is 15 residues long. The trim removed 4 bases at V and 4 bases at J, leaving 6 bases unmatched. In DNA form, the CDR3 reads TGTGCCAGCAGCGCAGGGGGCGCTGGCACCGGGGAGCTGTTTTTT. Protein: CASSAGGAGTGELFF.

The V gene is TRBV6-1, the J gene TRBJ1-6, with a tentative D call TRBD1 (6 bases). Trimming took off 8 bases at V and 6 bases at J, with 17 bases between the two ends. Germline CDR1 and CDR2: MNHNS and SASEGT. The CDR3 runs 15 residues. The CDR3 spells CASLPSGVGNSPLHF. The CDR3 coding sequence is TGTGCCAGCCTCCCCTCAGGGGTCGGTAATTCACCCCTCCACTTT.

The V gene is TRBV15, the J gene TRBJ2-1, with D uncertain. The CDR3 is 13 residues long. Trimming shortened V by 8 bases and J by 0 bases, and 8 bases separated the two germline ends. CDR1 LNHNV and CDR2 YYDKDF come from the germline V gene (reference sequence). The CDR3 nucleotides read TGTGCCACCCGGGTAAGCTCCTACAATGAGCAGTTCTTC. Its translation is CATRVSSYNEQFF.

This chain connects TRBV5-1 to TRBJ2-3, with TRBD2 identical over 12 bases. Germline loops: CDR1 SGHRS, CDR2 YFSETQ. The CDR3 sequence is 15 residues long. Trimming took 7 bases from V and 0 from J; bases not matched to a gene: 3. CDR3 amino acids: CASGTSGRSTDTQYF. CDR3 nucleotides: TGCGCCAGCGGAACTAGCGGGAGGAGCACAGATACGCAGTATTTT.

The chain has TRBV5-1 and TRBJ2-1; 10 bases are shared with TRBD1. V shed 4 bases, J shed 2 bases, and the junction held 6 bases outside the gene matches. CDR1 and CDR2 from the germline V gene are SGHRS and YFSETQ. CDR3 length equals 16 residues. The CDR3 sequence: CASSPVGTGAYNEQFF. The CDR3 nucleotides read TGCGCCAGCAGCCCCGTGGGGACAGGGGCCTACAATGAGCAGTTCTTC.

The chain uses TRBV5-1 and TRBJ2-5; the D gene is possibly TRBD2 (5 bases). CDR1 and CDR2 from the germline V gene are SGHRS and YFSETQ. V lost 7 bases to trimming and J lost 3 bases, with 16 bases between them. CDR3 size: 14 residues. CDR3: CASSETSVKETQYF. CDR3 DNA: TGCGCCAGCTCCGAAACTAGTGTCAAAGAGACCCAGTACTTC.

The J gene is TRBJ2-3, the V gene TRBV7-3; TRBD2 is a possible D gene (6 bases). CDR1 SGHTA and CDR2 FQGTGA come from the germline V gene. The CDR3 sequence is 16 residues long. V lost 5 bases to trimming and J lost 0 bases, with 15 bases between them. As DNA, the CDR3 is TGTGCCAGCAGCCCCCCTGGCGGGACTAGCACAGATACGCAGTATTTT. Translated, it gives CASSPPGGTSTDTQYF.

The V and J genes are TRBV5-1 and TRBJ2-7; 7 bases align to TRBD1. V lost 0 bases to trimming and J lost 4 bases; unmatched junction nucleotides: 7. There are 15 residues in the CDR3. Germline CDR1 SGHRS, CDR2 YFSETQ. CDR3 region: CASSLDAGGFYEQYF. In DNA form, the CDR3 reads TGCGCCAGCAGCTTGGATGCAGGGGGTTTTTACGAGCAGTACTTC.

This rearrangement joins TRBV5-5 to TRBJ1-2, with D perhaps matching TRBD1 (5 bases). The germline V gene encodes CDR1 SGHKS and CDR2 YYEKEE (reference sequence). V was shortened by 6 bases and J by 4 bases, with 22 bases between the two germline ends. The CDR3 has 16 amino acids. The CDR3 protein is CASTPRGDLYSYGYTF. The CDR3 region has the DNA TGTGCCAGCACCCCCCGGGGGGACCTCTACAGCTATGGCTACACCTTC.